These 26 T cell receptor beta chains were all obtained from the same sample, sequenced in a study of a mutant IDH1 vaccine in newly diagnosed glioma. Libraries were prepared by immunoSEQ multiplex PCR; TCRdb keeps only in-frame clonotypes and omits some of them. The table has 20,000 to 30,000 clones, 90% to 95% seen once; the top ten hold 7% to 10%. Stated time point: baseline, week 1 (first vaccination visit). Documented treatment: pre-vaccination baseline after standard-of-care therapy. The source was PBMCs, collected from a glioma patient treated with radiotherapy, temozolomide or both. The receptor set was obtained from a man younger than 45 with glioma.

This clone occurred a few times. The chain joins TRBV18 to TRBJ1-5; 7 bases line up with TRBD1. The CDR3 covers 13 residues. Germline values: CDR1 KGHSH, CDR2 LQKENI. Losses at the gene ends were 6 bases for V and 7 bases for J; bases not matched to a gene: 6. The CDR3 protein is CASSAGGNQPQHF. The CDR3 DNA reads as TGTGCCAGCTCGGCAGGGGGGAACCAGCCCCAGCATTTT.

The J gene is TRBJ1-1, the V gene TRBV11-2; D uncertain. Trimming removed 0 bases at V and 1 base at J, with 3 bases between. The CDR3 covers 13 residues. The germline V gene has CDR1 SGHAT and CDR2 FQNNGV. This CDR3 reads CASSLDPNTEAFF. Here the CDR3 DNA reads TGTGCCAGCAGCTTAGACCCGAACACTGAAGCTTTCTTT.

The V call is TRBV6-5, the J call TRBJ2-2; D ambiguous. The CDR3 is 16 amino acids. V lost 2 bases and J 5 bases, leaving 15 bases between the germline ends. Germline values: CDR1 MNHEY, CDR2 SVGAGI. CDR3 sequence (DNA): TGTGCCAGCAGTTACGAAGTCAAGCCGGGTACCGGGGAGCTGTTTTTT. This translates into CASSYEVKPGTGELFF.

CDR3 sequence: CASSLREQYF. The CDR3 DNA follows: TGCGCCAGCAGTTTGCGGGAGCAGTACTTC. The rearrangement uses TRBV5-1 and TRBJ2-7; D gene unclear. This CDR3 contains 10 residues. Germline loops: CDR1 SGHRS, CDR2 YFSETQ. The V end was cut by 5 bases, the J end by 7 bases, with 7 bases between.

V usage is TRBV6-5 and J usage is TRBJ1-5; D is unclear. V was trimmed by 6 bases and J by 0 bases, leaving 9 bases between them. The CDR3 consists of 14 residues. From germline, CDR1 is MNHEY and CDR2 SVGAGI. For the CDR3, the DNA is TGTGCCAGCAGAGGGATGAATAGCAATCAGCCCCAGCATTTT. Translated, it gives CASRGMNSNQPQHF.

The J gene is TRBJ2-3, the V gene TRBV5-1; 8 nucleotides align to TRBD2. The CDR3 has 14 amino acids. V trimming: 6 bases; J trimming: 6 bases; junction bases outside the gene matches: 9. Germline CDR1 and CDR2: SGHRS and YFSETQ. This CDR3 is CASKAGAEVDTQYF. CDR3 DNA sequence: TGCGCCAGCAAAGCGGGGGCCGAGGTGGATACGCAGTATTTT.

V gene TRBV5-1 combines with J gene TRBJ2-7; D is perhaps TRBD1 (5 bases). Germline values: CDR1 SGHRS, CDR2 YFSETQ. V lost 0 bases and J lost 1, with 11 bases in between. This CDR3 has 15 residues. CDR3 amino acids: CASSLVGHTSYEQYF. In DNA form, the CDR3 reads TGCGCCAGCAGCTTGGTAGGACATACTTCCTACGAGCAGTACTTC.

The rearrangement joins TRBV29-1 to TRBJ2-5; perhaps D is TRBD1 or TRBD2 (5 bases each). V shed 2 bases and J shed 5 bases, with 12 bases lying between them. The CDR3 runs to 13 residues. From germline, CDR1 is SQVTM and CDR2 ANQGSEA. The CDR3 spells CSVERGTGETQYF. The DNA of the CDR3 is TGCAGCGTTGAAAGAGGGACCGGGGAGACCCAGTACTTC.

Of note for this clone: This same CDR3 is encoded by further DNA sequences in the sample. The V call is TRBV5-1, the J call TRBJ2-1, with 9 nucleotides matching TRBD2. The CDR3 has 15 residues. Germline V gene sequence: CDR1 SGHRS, CDR2 YFSETQ. J gave up 3 bases and V 0 bases, and 1 base lay outside the gene matches. CDR3 sequence (DNA): TGCGCCAGCAGCTTGGGACTAGCGGACTACAATGAGCAGTTCTTC. It translates to CASSLGLADYNEQFF.

This chain joins TRBV9 and TRBJ1-2; the D gene is possibly TRBD1 (5 bases). CDR3 length equals 15 residues. The ends were cut back, 0 bases at V and 2 bases at J, with 11 bases in the middle. Germline values: CDR1 SGDLS, CDR2 YYNGEE. CDR3 sequence: CASSVEFQGNYGYTF. CDR3 DNA: TGTGCCAGCAGCGTAGAGTTCCAGGGAAACTATGGCTACACCTTC.

V usage is TRBV2 and J usage is TRBJ2-7, with TRBD2 identical over 9 bases. Germline V gives CDR1 SNHLY, CDR2 FYNNEI. V shed 5 bases, J shed 2 bases, and the junction held 4 bases outside the gene matches. There are 14 residues in the CDR3. The CDR3 is CASSRLAATYEQYF. The CDR3 coding sequence is TGTGCCAGCAGTCGACTAGCGGCCACCTACGAGCAGTACTTC.

This chain joins TRBV7-8 and TRBJ2-7; 8 bases are shared with TRBD2. V shed 6 bases and J 0 bases; nucleotides not matched to a gene: 4. Germline loops: CDR1 SGHVS, CDR2 FQNEAQ. The CDR3 runs to 14 residues. CDR3 DNA: TGTGCCAGCAGGACCGGGACTAGCTCCTACGAGCAGTACTTC. Protein sequence: CASRTGTSSYEQYF.

The chain's CDR3 is CASSLGLGSQEKLFF. CDR3 sequence (DNA): TGTGCCAGCAGCTTGGGGTTGGGCAGCCAGGAAAAACTGTTTTTT. The chain carries TRBV5-4 and TRBJ1-4; D remains ambiguous. Per germline, CDR1 SGHNT and CDR2 YYREEE (reference sequence). The CDR3 loop spans 15 amino acids. V shed 0 bases and J shed 8 bases, with 14 bases lying between them.

This chain joins TRBV7-9 and TRBJ2-5; the D gene is possibly TRBD1 (5 bases). The V end was cut by 6 bases, the J end by 5 bases, with 13 bases between. Germline V lookup: CDR1 SEHNR, CDR2 FQNEAQ (reference sequence). CDR3 size: 13 residues. The CDR3 loop reads CASRLDTSETQYF. DNA of the CDR3: TGTGCCAGCAGGCTGGACACGTCGGAGACCCAGTACTTC.

Comments on this clone: At one of its ends the junction is not consistent with the germline gene, which may arise from a read error. The same CDR3 is also encoded by other DNA sequences in this sample. The rearrangement uses TRBV5-1 and TRBJ2-1, with 8 positions matching TRBD1. CDR1 is SGHRS, CDR2 YFSETQ, per germline. The CDR3 is 16 amino acids. The chain's CDR3 is CASSATGTGHYNEQFF. The CDR3 coding sequence is TGCGCCAGCAGCGCAACCGGGACAGGTCACTACAATGAACAGTTCTTC.

The chain employs TRBV5-1 and TRBJ2-7; D is possibly TRBD1 (6 bases). Germline values: CDR1 SGHRS, CDR2 YFSETQ. The CDR3 loop spans 14 amino acids. V gave up 3 bases and J gave up 1 base, with 11 bases separating them. For the CDR3, the DNA is TGCGCCAGCAGCTACGACAGGTTGTCCTACGAGCAGTACTTC. Encoded protein: CASSYDRLSYEQYF.

This sequence joins TRBV29-1 and TRBJ2-3, with 10 bases matching TRBD2. With V trimmed by 4 bases and J by 6 bases, 7 bases remained unmatched. The germline V gene has CDR1 SQVTM and CDR2 ANQGSEA. The CDR3 has 14 residues. In DNA form, the CDR3 reads TGCAGCGTTGGAAGCGGGAGGGCCGGGGATACGCAGTATTTT. The encoded protein is CSVGSGRAGDTQYF.

The genes are TRBV5-6 and TRBJ1-2; D ambiguous. The CDR3 is 13 residues long. Germline V gene lookup returns CDR1 SGHDT and CDR2 YYEEEE. Trimming removed 4 bases from V and 2 bases from J, with 9 bases in between. The CDR3 DNA sequence: TGTGCCAGCAGCCCCGGTACCAACTATGGCTACACCTTC. The encoded protein is CASSPGTNYGYTF.

In nucleotides, the CDR3 is TGTGCCAGCGCCTTGGGACTAGCATATCCTGAGCAGTTCTTC. Its protein product is CASALGLAYPEQFF. The chain carries TRBV11-3 and TRBJ2-1; 9 nucleotides line up with TRBD2. Trimming took 8 bases from V and 9 from J; bases not matched to a gene: 11. Germline CDR1 SGHNT, CDR2 YENEEA. The CDR3 runs to 14 residues.

This chain links TRBV2 with TRBJ2-1, with 13 positions matching TRBD2. The CDR3 is 19 amino acids. CDR1 and CDR2 (germline): SNHLY, FYNNEI. J lost 0 bases, V lost 6 bases, and 11 bases had no gene match. The CDR3 DNA follows: TGTGCCAGCAGGGGACCGGGACTAGCGGGACCGACCTCCTACAATGAGCAGTTCTTC. Translation: CASRGPGLAGPTSYNEQFF.

The chain couples TRBV18 to TRBJ2-7; D remains ambiguous. The V gene lost 2 bases and the J gene lost 1 base, with 12 bases spanning the gap. Germline-derived CDR1 and CDR2 are KGHSH and LQKENI. The CDR3 has 15 amino acids. The CDR3 DNA follows: TGTGCCAGCTCACCATCCGGTGCTGCTTCCTACGAGCAGTACTTC. This translates into CASSPSGAASYEQYF.

V usage is TRBV18 and J usage is TRBJ2-7; 7 nucleotides align to TRBD2. Trimming removed 0 bases from V and 6 bases from J; junction bases left unmatched: 8. The CDR3 sequence is 15 residues long. From germline, CDR1 is KGHSH and CDR2 LQKENI. The CDR3 region has the DNA TGTGCCAGCTCACCACCGTTGGGGGGGGATGGCGAGCAGTACTTC. This translates into CASSPPLGGDGEQYF.

CDR3 loop: CASSPTGVNTEAFF. DNA for the CDR3: TGTGCCAGCAGCCCCACAGGGGTGAACACTGAAGCTTTCTTT. The rearrangement uses TRBV7-9 and TRBJ1-1, with 7 bases fitting TRBD1. The CDR3 totals 14 residues. V trimming: 5 bases; J trimming: 0 bases; junction bases outside the gene matches: 3. In germline, CDR1 is SEHNR, CDR2 FQNEAQ (reference sequence).

The rearrangement uses TRBV6-5 and TRBJ2-7; 8 bases fit TRBD2. Germline values: CDR1 MNHEY, CDR2 SVGAGI. The CDR3 sequence is 15 residues long. The ends lost 4 bases at V and 3 bases at J; junction bases unmatched: 8. The CDR3 bases are TGTGCCAGCAGTTTAGCTAGCGGGTCTGTCTACGAGCAGTACTTC. This gives the protein CASSLASGSVYEQYF.

The table lists this clone with a count of one. The chain is built from TRBV10-3 and TRBJ2-7; the D is unclear. This CDR3 has 15 amino acids. CDR1 ENHRY and CDR2 SYGVKD come from the germline V gene. V was shortened by 3 bases and J by 1 base, with 13 bases between the two germline ends. CDR3 protein: CAISDLTDGSYEQYF. The CDR3 DNA sequence: TGTGCCATCAGTGACTTGACGGATGGGTCCTACGAGCAGTACTTC.

CDR3 in DNA: TGTGCCAGCAGCTCCCGGGACCCAGGGACCCAGTACTTC. Amino acids: CASSSRDPGTQYF. The chain links TRBV11-3 to TRBJ2-5; tentatively, D is TRBD1 or TRBD2 (5 bases each). This CDR3 is 13 amino acids long. V gave up 4 bases and J gave up 7 bases, with 13 bases separating them. Per the germline V gene, CDR1 is SGHNT and CDR2 is YENEEA.